The 16 T cell receptor beta chains below were found in one sample sequenced in a study of T cell responses to AZD1222 COVID-19 vaccine. TCRdb's table, derived via immunoSEQ multiplex PCR, lists solely in-frame clones and lacks some. Of roughly 120,000 clones in the sample, approximately 90% were seen once. The source was peripheral blood, collected 28 days after the second AZD1222 dose. All receptors come from an adult who received the AZD1222 COVID-19 vaccine.

This chain joins TRBV7-3 and TRBJ2-1; 8 bases line up with TRBD2. Germline lookup yields CDR1 SGHTA and CDR2 FQGTGA. J lost 2 bases, V lost 3 bases, and 3 bases had no gene match. The CDR3 is 15 amino acids. DNA of the CDR3: TGTGCCAGCAGCTTCGGACTAGCTGCCTACAATGAGCAGTTCTTC. It codes for CASSFGLAAYNEQFF.

This chain connects TRBV11-1 to TRBJ1-1, with D hard to call. Trimming stripped 0 bases from V and 5 bases from J, with 7 bases between. CDR1 SGHAT and CDR2 FQDESV come from the germline V gene (reference sequence). CDR3 length: 13 residues. The CDR3 nucleotides are TGTGCCAGCAGCTTAGCGCTGTCGACTGAAGCTTTCTTT. This codes for CASSLALSTEAFF.

The chain employs TRBV5-4 and TRBJ2-7; tentative D call: TRBD2 (6 bases). This CDR3 is 15 amino acids long. Germline V lookup: CDR1 SGHNT, CDR2 YYREEE (reference sequence). V was cut by 1 base and J by 0 bases, with 11 bases left in between. CDR3 protein: CASSLKGTSSYEQYF. The CDR3 nucleotides are TGTGCCAGCAGCTTGAAAGGGACTTCCTCCTACGAGCAGTACTTC.

This clone was seen just once. The chain couples TRBV5-1 to TRBJ2-2; a weak D match, TRBD1 (6 bases). Germline V gene sequence: CDR1 SGHRS, CDR2 YFSETQ. The CDR3 has 15 amino acids. V was trimmed by 2 bases and J by 3 bases, leaving 11 bases between them. The CDR3 DNA reads as TGCGCCAGCAGCTTCAGGGGTCGGGACACCGGGGAGCTGTTTTTT. Residues: CASSFRGRDTGELFF.

The chain couples TRBV6-2 or TRBV6-3 to TRBJ1-4; D gene uncertain. Germline loops: CDR1 MNHEY, CDR2 SVGEGT. V dropped 5 bases and J dropped 4 bases, with 11 bases sitting between them. The CDR3 contains 14 residues. CDR3 amino acids: CASSPNLHNEKLFF. In DNA, the CDR3 is TGTGCCAGCAGTCCGAACCTCCATAATGAAAAACTGTTTTTT.

The chain carries TRBV5-1 and TRBJ1-1; the match to TRBD1 covers 8 bases. This CDR3 comprises 14 residues. The germline gives CDR1 SGHRS, CDR2 YFSETQ. The V and J ends lost 1 base and 1 base, in that order; junction bases with no gene match: 0. DNA of the CDR3: TGCGCCAGCAGCTTGACAGGGGGGAACACTGAAGCTTTCTTT. Its protein product is CASSLTGGNTEAFF.

The chain uses TRBV29-1 and TRBJ1-2, with D unclear. The CDR3 extends over 13 amino acids. The germline V gene has CDR1 SQVTM and CDR2 ANQGSEA. V was pared by 3 bases and J by 3 bases, with 11 bases between. The DNA for the CDR3 is TGCAGCGTTGAGGAGGTGGGTTACTATGGCTACACCTTC. It translates to CSVEEVGYYGYTF.

This clone was detected once. The gene calls are TRBV19 and TRBJ1-2, with D perhaps TRBD1 (5 bases). Trimming cost V 3 bases and J 7 bases, with 21 bases left between them. This CDR3 is 16 amino acids long. Germline V gives CDR1 LNHDA, CDR2 SQIVND (reference sequence). CDR3 coding DNA: TGTGCCAGTAGTATCCCGGGGGTTGAATACGGATTTGGCTACACCTTC. Translating it yields CASSIPGVEYGFGYTF.

The chain uses TRBV6-2 or TRBV6-3 and TRBJ2-7; 10 bases line up with TRBD1. Germline loops: CDR1 MNHEY, CDR2 SVGEGT. J gave up 0 bases and V 4 bases, and 3 bases lay outside the gene matches. This CDR3 is built from 15 residues. The DNA for the CDR3 is TGTGCCAGCAGTTCTGACAGGGGGCTCTCCTACGAGCAGTACTTC. This gives the protein CASSSDRGLSYEQYF.

This chain joins TRBV28 and TRBJ2-3; no firm D call. CDR3 length: 10 residues. CDR1 and CDR2 from the germline V gene are MDHEN and SYDVKM. Trimming took off 11 bases at V and 5 bases at J, with 8 bases between the two ends. CDR3 in DNA: TGTGCCGCCTCAGGAGATACGCAGTATTTT. This translates into CAASGDTQYF. The complete variable domain, with remaining parts taken from reference TRBV28 and TRBJ2-3, reads DVKVTQSSRYLVKRTGEKVFLECVQDMDHENMFWYRQDPGLGLRLIYFSYDVKMKEKGDIPEGYSVSREKKERFSLILESASTNQTSMYLCAASGDTQYFGPGTRLTVL.

The chain carries TRBV13 and TRBJ2-2; TRBD1 aligns across 7 bases. Germline CDR1 reads PRHDT; CDR2 reads FYEKMQ (reference sequence). Losses at the gene ends were 0 bases for V and 7 bases for J; bases not matched to a gene: 2. This CDR3 contains 14 residues. The CDR3 is CASSLGQGVGELFF. CDR3 sequence (DNA): TGTGCCAGCAGCTTAGGGCAGGGGGTCGGGGAGCTGTTTTTT.

This CDR3 reads CAWSTHLYGQRDEQFF. CDR3 bases: TGTGCCTGGAGCACCCATCTGTATGGACAAAGGGATGAGCAGTTCTTC. This chain connects TRBV30 to TRBJ2-1; D may be TRBD1 (5 bases). Trimming left V 3 bases short and J 8 bases short, with 23 bases between. Per the germline V gene, CDR1 is GTSNPN and CDR2 is SVGIG (reference sequence). The CDR3 is 16 residues long.

The rearrangement joins TRBV2 to TRBJ1-1; D possibly corresponds to TRBD1 (6 bases). This CDR3 has 13 amino acids. Germline CDR1 is SNHLY and CDR2 is FYNNEI. V lost 6 bases to trimming and J lost 6 bases, with 14 bases between them. The CDR3 nucleotides are TGTGCCAGCAGCAGGGCCCGACAGGCTGAAGCTTTCTTT. Protein sequence: CASSRARQAEAFF. The entire variable domain, with the rest obtained from reference TRBV2 and TRBJ1-1, is as follows: EPEVTQTPSHQVTQMGQEVILRCVPISNHLYFYWYRQILGQKVEFLVSFYNNEISEKSEIFDDQFSVERPDGSNFTLKIRSTKLEDSAMYFCASSRARQAEAFFGQGTRLTVV.

A few counts support this clone. V gene TRBV11-3 combines with J gene TRBJ2-7; the match to TRBD2 covers 10 bases. There are 16 residues in the CDR3. Germline CDR1 and CDR2: SGHNT and YENEEA. J lost 3 bases, V lost 0 bases, and 5 bases had no gene match. The CDR3 spells CASSLEATSGIYEQYF. CDR3 in DNA: TGTGCCAGCAGCTTAGAAGCCACTAGCGGGATCTACGAGCAGTACTTC.

The chain links TRBV5-7 to TRBJ2-2; D is unresolved. TRBV5-7 is placed among ORFs of uncertain function. The CDR3 consists of 13 residues. V lost 4 bases and J lost 1, with 5 bases in between. This CDR3 is CASSPKNTGELFF. For the CDR3, the DNA is TGTGCCAGCAGCCCCAAGAACACCGGGGAGCTGTTTTTT.

The chain has TRBV9 and TRBJ1-3; D gene ambiguous. V lost 2 bases and J 0 bases, leaving 3 bases between the germline ends. From germline, CDR1 is SGDLS and CDR2 YYNGEE. The CDR3 sequence is 13 residues long. DNA of the CDR3: TGTGCCAGCAGCGTGGCCTCTGGAAACACCATATATTTT. Its translation is CASSVASGNTIYF.